This paragraph reports one T cell receptor (beta chain). These data are taken from a study of T cell changes during pregnancy in multiple sclerosis. Assay used: immunoSEQ multiplex PCR; TCRdb lists only in-frame clones, some missing. Found here are about 54,000 clones, 80% to 95% of them singletons; the top ten hold over 1%. This CDR3 contains 16 residues. In germline, CDR1 is MNHEY, CDR2 SVGAGI. V was trimmed by 0 bases and J by 0 bases, leaving 11 bases between them. The chain couples TRBV6-5 to TRBJ1-2, with unresolved D. The sequencing used peripheral blood, collected after pregnancy. The clonotype originates from a female donor in good health, enrolled as a control in a pregnancy study. CDR3 protein: CASSYSIQRSNYGYTF. The CDR3 DNA follows: TGTGCCAGCAGTTACTCAATACAGAGATCTAACTATGGCTACACCTTC.